These T cell receptor beta chains were read from a single sample in a study of T cells after posttransplantation cyclophosphamide. The assay was immunoSEQ multiplex PCR, and TCRdb's table has in-frame clones only and misses some. This sample has roughly 20,000 clones, with under 99% found just once. The sequenced sample consisted of naive CD4+ T cells sorted from PBMCs. The source of these receptors is a man in his forties in good health, CMV-negative, and a related stem cell transplant donor. Each CDR3 is given with its conserved first and last residue. The order of the fields is clone size, J gene, D gene, V gene, CDR3 DNA, CDR3 protein. The D gene is left open where the match is weak. The size of a clone is reported for some rows only, either as once, few or many, or as a class for expanded clones.

clone size: .
J gene: TRBJ2-5
D gene: .
V gene: TRBV5-1
CDR3 DNA: TGCGCCAGCAGCTTGGCGTTAAATCAAGAGACCCAGTACTTC
CDR3 protein: CASSLALNQETQYF

clone size: .
J gene: TRBJ1-2
D gene: .
V gene: TRBV28
CDR3 DNA: TGTGCCAGCAGTCCTTCCCCTTTAGAAGGCTACACCTTC
CDR3 protein: CASSPSPLEGYTF

clone size: .
J gene: TRBJ2-7
D gene: .
V gene: TRBV15
CDR3 DNA: TGTGCCACCAGCCGAGCCAGGGGAGCCTCCTACGAGCAGTACTTC
CDR3 protein: CATSRARGASYEQYF

clone size: .
J gene: TRBJ1-4
D gene: .
V gene: TRBV6-5
CDR3 DNA: TGTGCCAGCAGTTACAGGGGTCTTAATGAAAAACTGTTTTTT
CDR3 protein: CASSYRGLNEKLFF

clone size: .
J gene: TRBJ1-1
D gene: TRBD1
V gene: TRBV5-4
CDR3 DNA: TGTGCCAGCAGCTTTCCGGGACAGGGCGGCGTTAACACTGAAGCTTTCTTT
CDR3 protein: CASSFPGQGGVNTEAFF

clone size: .
J gene: TRBJ2-1
D gene: TRBD1
V gene: TRBV18
CDR3 DNA: TGTGCCAGCTCACCAGGGACAGGGGGAGCTGAGCAGTTCTTC
CDR3 protein: CASSPGTGGAEQFF

clone size: once
J gene: TRBJ2-7
D gene: TRBD2
V gene: TRBV4-2
CDR3 DNA: TGTGCCAGCAGCCAAGAAGAAGCGGGAGCGGAAGAGCAGTACTTC
CDR3 protein: CASSQEEAGAEEQYF

clone size: .
J gene: TRBJ2-1
D gene: TRBD1
V gene: TRBV25-1
CDR3 DNA: TGTGCCAGCAGTGAAACGGGCAGGGGGTACAATGAGCAGTTCTTC
CDR3 protein: CASSETGRGYNEQFF

clone size: .
J gene: TRBJ1-1
D gene: TRBD1
V gene: TRBV5-1
CDR3 DNA: TGCGCCAGCAGCTCGGGGACAGGGGATACTGAAGCTTTCTTT
CDR3 protein: CASSSGTGDTEAFF

clone size: .
J gene: TRBJ2-1
D gene: .
V gene: TRBV5-5
CDR3 DNA: TGTGCCAGCAGCTTTATATACAATGAGCAGTTCTTC
CDR3 protein: CASSFIYNEQFF

clone size: .
J gene: TRBJ2-3
D gene: .
V gene: TRBV27
CDR3 DNA: TGTGCCAGCAGTCCACAGCGGGCAGATACGCAGTATTTT
CDR3 protein: CASSPQRADTQYF

clone size: .
J gene: TRBJ2-7
D gene: .
V gene: TRBV6-1
CDR3 DNA: TGTGCCAGCGAGGAGGTAGTCTCCTACGAGCAGTACTTC
CDR3 protein: CASEEVVSYEQYF

clone size: once
J gene: TRBJ2-2
D gene: TRBD2
V gene: TRBV10-3
CDR3 DNA: TGTGCCATGGGACTAGCGGGCCCCACCGGGGAGCTGTTTTTT
CDR3 protein: CAMGLAGPTGELFF

clone size: .
J gene: TRBJ2-7
D gene: .
V gene: TRBV11-3
CDR3 DNA: TGTGCCAGCAGTCCGGACAACTCCTACGAGCAGTACTTC
CDR3 protein: CASSPDNSYEQYF

clone size: once
J gene: TRBJ2-2
D gene: TRBD1
V gene: TRBV28
CDR3 DNA: TGTGCCAGCAGTTTTTCCGGGACAGCAAACACCGGGGAGCTGTTTTTT
CDR3 protein: CASSFSGTANTGELFF

clone size: .
J gene: TRBJ1-6
D gene: .
V gene: TRBV7-2
CDR3 DNA: TGTGCCAGCACGGACAGCGCATATAATTCACCCCTCCACTTT
CDR3 protein: CASTDSAYNSPLHF

clone size: .
J gene: TRBJ2-7
D gene: .
V gene: TRBV5-1
CDR3 DNA: TGCGCCAGCAGCTCCTCGACAGCCACCCTCTACGAGCAGTACTTC
CDR3 protein: CASSSSTATLYEQYF

clone size: .
J gene: TRBJ2-5
D gene: .
V gene: TRBV4-3
CDR3 DNA: TGCGCCAGCAGCCAAGATCTGGGGAGAGCTGAGACCCAGTACTTC
CDR3 protein: CASSQDLGRAETQYF

clone size: .
J gene: TRBJ1-3
D gene: .
V gene: TRBV29-1
CDR3 DNA: TGCAGCGTTGGGGTGGGGGGCTCTGGAAACACCATATATTTT
CDR3 protein: CSVGVGGSGNTIYF

clone size: .
J gene: TRBJ2-4
D gene: .
V gene: TRBV6-1
CDR3 DNA: TGTGCCAGCACGGGGTTAGCCAAAAACATTCAGTACTTC
CDR3 protein: CASTGLAKNIQYF

clone size: .
J gene: TRBJ2-7
D gene: TRBD1
V gene: TRBV19
CDR3 DNA: TGTGCCAGTAGTATAGATGGCCAGGGGGTCCCCTACGAGCAGTACTTC
CDR3 protein: CASSIDGQGVPYEQYF

clone size: .
J gene: TRBJ2-1
D gene: .
V gene: TRBV7-3
CDR3 DNA: TGTGCCAGCAGTGTTAGGGAGAGCTCCTACAATGAGCAGTTCTTC
CDR3 protein: CASSVRESSYNEQFF

clone size: once
J gene: TRBJ1-2
D gene: .
V gene: TRBV2
CDR3 DNA: TGTGCCAGCAGTGTAATGAGATCTAACTATGGCTACACCTTC
CDR3 protein: CASSVMRSNYGYTF